This TCR beta chain was retrieved from a study of shared clonotypes between healthy human individuals. Libraries were prepared by immunoSEQ multiplex PCR; TCRdb keeps only in-frame clonotypes and omits some of them. The table has 2 million to 2.5 million clones, approximately 93% seen once. This CDR3 has 14 residues. CDR1 is LNHDA, CDR2 SQIVND, per germline (reference sequence). The germline V and J ends were trimmed by 4 bases and 3 bases, with 10 bases remaining between them. This clonotype originated in a man aged 18 to 29 in good health. Some clones in this sample may be carry-over from other donors' samples. The V call is TRBV19, the J call TRBJ1-5; D may be TRBD1 (5 bases). Input material: naive CD4+ T cells from PBMCs. Subset reported: CD45RA+ positively selected. The CDR3 loop is CASSSRQFNQPQHF. As DNA, the CDR3 is TGTGCCAGTAGTAGCAGACAGTTCAATCAGCCCCAGCATTTT.